This TCR beta chain appears in the sequencing data of a study of identical twins. Overall study findings and caveats: Cord blood's abundant beta clonotypes had fewer insertions, unlike memory repertoires. These conclusions were based on statistical analysis (cross-sectional, not following the same donors).

CDR1 is LGHNA and CDR2 is YNFKEQ in the germline V gene. Deletions cut 4 bases from V and 10 bases from J, with 16 bases between. The CDR3 is made up of 13 amino acids. The sample holds a few counts of this clonotype. Its antigen is not identified. It was template switching that added a universal primer site, and there were unique molecular identifiers on the cDNA. A single record per CDR3 protein comes from TCRdb applying MiXCR to the 5' RACE reads. This sample has about 240,000 distinct CDR3 sequences, with roughly 10% found just once. Among all donors, each was a healthy Caucasian. Material: memory T cells sorted from blood. This receptor was identified in a man aged 45-65 years in good health. This rearrangement joins TRBV4-2 to TRBJ2-5; a possible D gene is TRBD2 (6 bases). The CDR3 bases are TGTGCCAGCAGCCGGCGGACTGGGGAGGACCAGTACTTC. Translating it yields CASSRRTGEDQYF.